This T cell receptor (beta chain) was captured in a study of CD8+ T cells in alopecia areata. In the study overall: Tofacitinib ran for 6 to 18 months before 6 months off drug.

Germline loops: CDR1 SNHLY, CDR2 FYNNEI. The CDR3 has 14 amino acids. V lost 2 bases, J lost 9 bases, and 15 bases lay in between. Findings of the study overall: Treatment with tofacitinib significantly lowered scalp clonality and reduced expanded CD8+ clones among the top 100. With patients, TCR sharing proved less clear than in mice, a difference possibly related to HLA. Relative to normal scalp, lesional scalp, especially alopecia totalis/universalis, showed higher clonality.

This clone has a handful of counts. Its antigen remains unidentified. Sequencing templates came from extracted RNA that was reverse transcribed into cDNA. Assay used: immunoSEQ multiplex PCR; TCRdb lists only in-frame clones, some missing. The sample has some 200,000 clones; 45% to 75% are singletons. Specified treatment: oral pan-JAK inhibitor, 5-10 mg twice daily. The genes are TRBV2 and TRBJ2-3; D unresolved. The sequence came from a human donor with alopecia areata. Sequenced material: CD4+ T cells sorted from blood, taken at week 4, from a patient treated with tofacitinib. The CDR3 region has the DNA TGTGCCAGCAGTGAATATTTGGCCAGCTTAACGCAGTATTTT. Residues: CASSEYLASLTQYF.